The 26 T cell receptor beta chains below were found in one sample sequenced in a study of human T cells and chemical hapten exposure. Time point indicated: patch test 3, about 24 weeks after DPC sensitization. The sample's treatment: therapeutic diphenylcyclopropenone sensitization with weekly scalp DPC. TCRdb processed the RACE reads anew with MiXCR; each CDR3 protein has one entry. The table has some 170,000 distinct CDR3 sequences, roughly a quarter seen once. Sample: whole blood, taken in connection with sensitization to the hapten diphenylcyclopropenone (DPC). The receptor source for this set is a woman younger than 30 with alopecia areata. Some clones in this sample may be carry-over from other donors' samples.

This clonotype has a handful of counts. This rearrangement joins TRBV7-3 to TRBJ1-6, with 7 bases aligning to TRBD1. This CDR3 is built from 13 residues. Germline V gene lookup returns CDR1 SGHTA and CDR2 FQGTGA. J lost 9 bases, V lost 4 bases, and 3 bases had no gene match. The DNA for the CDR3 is TGTGCCAGCAGCTCGACAGGGAGTTCACCCCTCCACTTT. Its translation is CASSSTGSSPLHF.

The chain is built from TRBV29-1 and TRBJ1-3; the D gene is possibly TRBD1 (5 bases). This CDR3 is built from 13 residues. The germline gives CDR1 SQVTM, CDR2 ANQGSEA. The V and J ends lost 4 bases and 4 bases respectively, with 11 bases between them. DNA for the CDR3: TGCAGCGTTGGTCAGGGCGCGGGAAACACCATATATTTT. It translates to CSVGQGAGNTIYF.

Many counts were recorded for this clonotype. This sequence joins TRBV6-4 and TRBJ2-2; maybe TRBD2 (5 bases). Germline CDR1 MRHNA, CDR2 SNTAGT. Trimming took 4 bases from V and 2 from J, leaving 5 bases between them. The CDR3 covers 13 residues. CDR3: CASSGTNTGELFF. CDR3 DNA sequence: TGTGCCAGCAGTGGGACTAACACCGGGGAGCTGTTTTTT.

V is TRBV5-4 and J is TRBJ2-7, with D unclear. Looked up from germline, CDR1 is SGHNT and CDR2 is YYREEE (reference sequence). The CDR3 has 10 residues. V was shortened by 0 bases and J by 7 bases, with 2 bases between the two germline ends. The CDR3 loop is CASSLDEQYF. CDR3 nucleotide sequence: TGTGCCAGCAGCTTGGATGAGCAGTACTTC.

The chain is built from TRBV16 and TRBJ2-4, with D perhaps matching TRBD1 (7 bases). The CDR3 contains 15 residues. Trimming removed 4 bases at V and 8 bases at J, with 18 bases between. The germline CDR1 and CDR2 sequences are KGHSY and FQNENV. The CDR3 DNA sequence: TGTGCCAGCAGCCCACCAGGGGGGTTTCGGGACATTCAGTACTTC. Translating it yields CASSPPGGFRDIQYF.

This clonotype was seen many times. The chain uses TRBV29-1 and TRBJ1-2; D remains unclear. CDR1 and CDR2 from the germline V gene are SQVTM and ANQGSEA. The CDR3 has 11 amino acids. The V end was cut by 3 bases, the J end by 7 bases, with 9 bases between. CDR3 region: CSVEAGFGYTF. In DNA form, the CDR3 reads TGCAGCGTTGAGGCTGGCTTTGGCTACACCTTC.

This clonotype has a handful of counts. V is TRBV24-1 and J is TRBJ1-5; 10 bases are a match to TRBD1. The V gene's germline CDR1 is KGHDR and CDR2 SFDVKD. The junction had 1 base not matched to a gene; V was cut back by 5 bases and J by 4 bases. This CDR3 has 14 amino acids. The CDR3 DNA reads TGTGCCACCAGTGGACAGGGGGCGAATCAGCCCCAGCATTTT. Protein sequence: CATSGQGANQPQHF.

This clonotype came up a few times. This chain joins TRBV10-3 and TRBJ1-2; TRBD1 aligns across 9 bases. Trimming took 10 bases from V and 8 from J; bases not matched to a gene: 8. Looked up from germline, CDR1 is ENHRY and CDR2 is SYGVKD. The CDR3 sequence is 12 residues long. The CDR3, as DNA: TGTGCCACAGGACAGGGGACGGGAGGCTACACCTTC. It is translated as CATGQGTGGYTF.

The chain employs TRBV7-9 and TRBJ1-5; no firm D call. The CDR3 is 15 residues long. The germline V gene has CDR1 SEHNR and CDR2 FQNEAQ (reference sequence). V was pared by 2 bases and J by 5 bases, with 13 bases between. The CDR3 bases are TGTGCCAGCAGCTTATCCGCTTCGGGAGATCAGCCCCAGCATTTT. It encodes CASSLSASGDQPQHF.

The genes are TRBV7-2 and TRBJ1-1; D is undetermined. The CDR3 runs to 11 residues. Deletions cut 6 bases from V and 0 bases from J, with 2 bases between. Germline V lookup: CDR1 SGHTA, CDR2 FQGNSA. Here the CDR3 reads CASRMNTEAFF. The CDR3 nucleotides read TGTGCCAGCAGAATGAACACTGAAGCTTTCTTT. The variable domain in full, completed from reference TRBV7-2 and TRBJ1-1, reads GAGVSQSPSNKVTEKGKDVELRCDPISGHTALYWYRQSLGQGLEFLIYFQGNSAPDKSGLPSDRFSAERTGGSVSTLTIQRTQQEDSAVYLCASRMNTEAFFGQGTRLTVV.

The CDR3 loop reads CASGGRNTEAFF. DNA of the CDR3: TGTGCCAGCGGGGGGAGGAACACTGAAGCTTTCTTT. This chain links TRBV4-2 with TRBJ1-1; TRBD1 might be the D (5 bases). Trimming left V 8 bases short and J 1 base short, with 8 bases between. This CDR3 has 12 residues. From germline, CDR1 is LGHNA and CDR2 YNFKEQ.

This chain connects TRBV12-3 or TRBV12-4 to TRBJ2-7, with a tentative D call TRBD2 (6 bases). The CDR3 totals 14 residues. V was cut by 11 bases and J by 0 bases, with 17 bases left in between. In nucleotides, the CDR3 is TGTGCCTCCCGGGGGTCAGATTCCTCCTACGAGCAGTACTTC. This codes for CASRGSDSSYEQYF.

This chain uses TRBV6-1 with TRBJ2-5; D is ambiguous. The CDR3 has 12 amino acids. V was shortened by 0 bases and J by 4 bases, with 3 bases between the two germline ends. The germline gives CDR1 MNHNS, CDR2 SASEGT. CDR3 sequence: CASSEAAETQYF. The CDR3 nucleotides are TGTGCCAGCAGTGAAGCGGCAGAGACCCAGTACTTC.

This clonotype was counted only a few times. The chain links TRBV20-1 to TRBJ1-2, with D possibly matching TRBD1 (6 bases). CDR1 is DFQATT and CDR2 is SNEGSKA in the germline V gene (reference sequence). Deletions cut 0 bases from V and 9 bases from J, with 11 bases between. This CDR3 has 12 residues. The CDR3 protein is CSAREGAGSYTF. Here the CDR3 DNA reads TGCAGTGCTAGAGAGGGGGCGGGTAGCTACACCTTC.

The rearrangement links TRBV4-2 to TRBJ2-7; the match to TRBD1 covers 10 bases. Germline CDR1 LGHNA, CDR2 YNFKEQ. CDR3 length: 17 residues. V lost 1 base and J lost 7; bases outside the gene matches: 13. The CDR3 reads CASSQGLAGTGADEQYF. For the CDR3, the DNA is TGTGCCAGCAGCCAAGGATTGGCGGGGACAGGGGCTGATGAGCAGTACTTC.

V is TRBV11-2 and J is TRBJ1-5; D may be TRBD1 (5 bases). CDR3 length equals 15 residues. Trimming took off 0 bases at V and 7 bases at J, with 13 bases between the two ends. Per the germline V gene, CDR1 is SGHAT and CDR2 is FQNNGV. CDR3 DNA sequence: TGTGCCAGCAGCTTAGATCCGGGGGGAAGACAGCCCCAGCATTTT. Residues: CASSLDPGGRQPQHF. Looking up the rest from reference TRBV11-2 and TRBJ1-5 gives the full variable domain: EAGVAQSPRYKIIEKRQSVAFWCNPISGHATLYWYQQILGQGPKLLIQFQNNGVVDDSQLPKDRFSAERLKGVDSTLKIQPAKLEDSAVYLCASSLDPGGRQPQHFGDGTRLSIL.

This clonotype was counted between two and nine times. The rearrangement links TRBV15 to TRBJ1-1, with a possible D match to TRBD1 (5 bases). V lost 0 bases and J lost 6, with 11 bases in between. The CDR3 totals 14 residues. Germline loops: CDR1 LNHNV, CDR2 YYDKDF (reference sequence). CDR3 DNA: TGTGCCACCAGCAGAGATATCATGGGGGCTGAAGCTTTCTTT. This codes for CATSRDIMGAEAFF.

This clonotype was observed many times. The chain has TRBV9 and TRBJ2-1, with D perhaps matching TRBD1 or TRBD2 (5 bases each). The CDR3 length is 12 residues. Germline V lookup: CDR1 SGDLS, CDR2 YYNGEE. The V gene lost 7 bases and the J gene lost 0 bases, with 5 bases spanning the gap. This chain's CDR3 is CASGGSYNEQFF. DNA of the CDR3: TGTGCCAGCGGGGGCTCCTACAATGAGCAGTTCTTC.

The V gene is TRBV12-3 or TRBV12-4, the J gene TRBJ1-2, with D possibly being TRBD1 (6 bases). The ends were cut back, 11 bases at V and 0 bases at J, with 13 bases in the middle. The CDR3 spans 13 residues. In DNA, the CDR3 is TGTGCCGTGGGGGAGGGGGCTAACTATGGCTACACCTTC. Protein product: CAVGEGANYGYTF.

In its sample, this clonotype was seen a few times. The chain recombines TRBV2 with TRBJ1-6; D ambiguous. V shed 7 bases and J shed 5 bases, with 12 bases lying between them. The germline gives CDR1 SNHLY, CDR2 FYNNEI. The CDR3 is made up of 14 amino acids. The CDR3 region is CASNRERDNSPLHF. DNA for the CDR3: TGTGCCAGCAATCGGGAGAGAGATAATTCACCCCTCCACTTT.

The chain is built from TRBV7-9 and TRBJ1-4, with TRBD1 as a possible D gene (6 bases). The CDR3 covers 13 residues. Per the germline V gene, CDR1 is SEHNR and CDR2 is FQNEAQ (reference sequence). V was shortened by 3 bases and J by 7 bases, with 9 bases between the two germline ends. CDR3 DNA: TGTGCCAGCAGCTTGGGGGCTCGTGAAAAACTGTTTTTT. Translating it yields CASSLGAREKLFF.

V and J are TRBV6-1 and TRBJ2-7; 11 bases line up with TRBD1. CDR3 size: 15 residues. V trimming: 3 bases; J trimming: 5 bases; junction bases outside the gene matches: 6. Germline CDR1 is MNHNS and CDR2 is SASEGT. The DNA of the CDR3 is TGTGCCAGCAGTGAGGGGACAGGGGGAAGCCACGAGCAGTACTTC. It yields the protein CASSEGTGGSHEQYF.

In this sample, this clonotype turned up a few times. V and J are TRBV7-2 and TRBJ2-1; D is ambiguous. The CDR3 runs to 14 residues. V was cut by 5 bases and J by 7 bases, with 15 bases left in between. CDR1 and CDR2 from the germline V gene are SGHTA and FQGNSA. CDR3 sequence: CASSTTPAPNEQFF. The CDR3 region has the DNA TGTGCCAGCAGCACCACACCCGCGCCGAATGAGCAGTTCTTC.

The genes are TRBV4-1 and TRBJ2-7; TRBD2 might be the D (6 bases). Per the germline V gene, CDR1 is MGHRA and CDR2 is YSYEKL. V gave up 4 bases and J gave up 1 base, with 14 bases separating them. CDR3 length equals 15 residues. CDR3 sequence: CASSPVGRRSYEQYF. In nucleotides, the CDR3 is TGCGCCAGCAGCCCGGTCGGGAGAAGGTCCTACGAGCAGTACTTC.

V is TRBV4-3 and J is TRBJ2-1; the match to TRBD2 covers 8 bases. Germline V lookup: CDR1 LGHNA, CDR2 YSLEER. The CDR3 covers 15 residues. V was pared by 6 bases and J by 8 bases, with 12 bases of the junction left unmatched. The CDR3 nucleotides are TGCGCCAGCAGACTAACGGGGGGGCCGGTTTATGAGCAGTTCTTC. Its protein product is CASRLTGGPVYEQFF.

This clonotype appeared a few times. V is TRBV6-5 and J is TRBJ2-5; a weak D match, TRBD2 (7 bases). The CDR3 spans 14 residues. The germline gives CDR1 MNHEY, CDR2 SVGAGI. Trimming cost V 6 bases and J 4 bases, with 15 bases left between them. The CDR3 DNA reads TGTGCCAGCAGGAGGGGGGGAACGTCAGAGACCCAGTACTTC. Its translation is CASRRGGTSETQYF.